This TCR beta chain was identified during a study of blood T cell repertoires in COVID-19. Study details: Whether acute or convalescent, the COVID-19 samples came from the United States, Italy and Spain.

In germline, CDR1 is MDHEN, CDR2 SYDVKM. This CDR3 is 13 amino acids long. Trimming took 9 bases from V and 3 from J; bases not matched to a gene: 7. Profiled with immunoSEQ multiplex PCR; TCRdb holds only in-frame clones, not every one. The sample lists fewer than 350,000 clones, 85% occurring once. The rearrangement joins TRBV28 to TRBJ2-7; 8 positions agree with TRBD2. Sequencing was performed on PBMCs or T cells enriched from blood (not recorded which). The TCR originated in a woman between 50 and 59 years old who had recovered from COVID-19. The CDR3 reads CASSSGGIYEQYF. In DNA form, the CDR3 reads TGTGCCAGTTCCAGCGGGGGAATCTACGAGCAGTACTTC. The whole variable domain, remainder taken from reference TRBV28 and TRBJ2-7, is DVKVTQSSRYLVKRTGEKVFLECVQDMDHENMFWYRQDPGLGLRLIYFSYDVKMKEKGDIPEGYSVSREKKERFSLILESASTNQTSMYLCASSSGGIYEQYFGPGTRLTVT.